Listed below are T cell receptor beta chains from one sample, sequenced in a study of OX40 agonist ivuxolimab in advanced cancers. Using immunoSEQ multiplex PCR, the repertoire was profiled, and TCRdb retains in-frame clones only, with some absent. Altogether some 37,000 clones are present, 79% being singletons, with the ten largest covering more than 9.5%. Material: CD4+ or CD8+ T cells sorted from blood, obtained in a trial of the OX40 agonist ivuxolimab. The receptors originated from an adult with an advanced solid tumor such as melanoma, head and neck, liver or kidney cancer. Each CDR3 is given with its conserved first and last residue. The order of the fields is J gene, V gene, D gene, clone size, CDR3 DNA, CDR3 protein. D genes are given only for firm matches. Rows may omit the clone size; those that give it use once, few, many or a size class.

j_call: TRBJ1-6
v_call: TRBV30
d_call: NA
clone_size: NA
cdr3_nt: TGTGCCTGGAGTCCCTACGGGGGCGCGAATTCACCCCTCCACTTT
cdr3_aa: CAWSPYGGANSPLHF

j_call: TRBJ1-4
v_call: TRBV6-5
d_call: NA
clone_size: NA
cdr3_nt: TGTGCCAGCAGTTGGGGGAACACTGGGGAAAAACTGTTTTTT
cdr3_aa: CASSWGNTGEKLFF

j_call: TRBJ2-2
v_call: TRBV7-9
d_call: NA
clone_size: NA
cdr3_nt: TGTGCCAGCAGCTTAGAGTCCTCCTGGGCCGGGGAGCTGTTTTTT
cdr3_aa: CASSLESSWAGELFF

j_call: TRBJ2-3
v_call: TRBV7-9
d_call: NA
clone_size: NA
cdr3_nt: TGTGCCAGCAGCAACTCGGACTTCCTTAGGGGCACAGATACGCAGTATTTT
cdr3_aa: CASSNSDFLRGTDTQYF

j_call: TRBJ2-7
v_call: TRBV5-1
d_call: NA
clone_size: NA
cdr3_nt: TGCGCCAGCAGCTTTTATATGGGGCTGGCGGGCGAGCAGTACTTC
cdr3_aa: CASSFYMGLAGEQYF

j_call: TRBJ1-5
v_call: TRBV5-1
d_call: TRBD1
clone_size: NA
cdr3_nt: TGCGCCAGCAGCCTAACGGGACAGGGAAGCAATCAGCCCCAGCATTTT
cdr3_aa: CASSLTGQGSNQPQHF

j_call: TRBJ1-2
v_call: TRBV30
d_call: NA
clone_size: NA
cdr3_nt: TGTGCCTGGAGTGTAGTATCGGGGGGGAGCTATGGCTACACCTTC
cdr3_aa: CAWSVVSGGSYGYTF

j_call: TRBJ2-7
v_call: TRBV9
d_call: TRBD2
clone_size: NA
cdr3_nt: TGTGCCAGCAGCCCCGAGTGGGACTACTTAGGAGAGCAGTACTTC
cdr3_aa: CASSPEWDYLGEQYF

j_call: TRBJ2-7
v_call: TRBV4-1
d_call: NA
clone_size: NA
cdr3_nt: TGCGCCAGCAGCCAAGTATGGCAGCTATCCCAACCCCGGCAGTACTTC
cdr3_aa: CASSQVWQLSQPRQYF

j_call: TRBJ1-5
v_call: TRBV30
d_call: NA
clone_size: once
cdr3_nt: TGTGCCTGGAGACAACAGGGCTACAATCAGCCCCAGCATTTT
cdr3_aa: CAWRQQGYNQPQHF

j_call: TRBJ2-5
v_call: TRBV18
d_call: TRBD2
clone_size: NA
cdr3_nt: TGTGCCAGCTCACCATCTAGCGGTGGGGGAGAGACCCAGTACTTC
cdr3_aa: CASSPSSGGGETQYF

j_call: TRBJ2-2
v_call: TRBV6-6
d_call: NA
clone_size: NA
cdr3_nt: TGTGCCAGCAGTTACTGGGGTGGTGACACCGGGGAGCTGTTTTTT
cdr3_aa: CASSYWGGDTGELFF

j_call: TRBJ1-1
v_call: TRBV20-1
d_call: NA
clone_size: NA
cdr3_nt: TGCAGTGCTGATGACCCTAGGGGAGCTTTCTTT
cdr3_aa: CSADDPRGAFF

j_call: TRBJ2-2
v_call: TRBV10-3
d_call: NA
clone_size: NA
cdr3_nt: TGTGCCATCGCGGTTACATCGAACACCGGGGAGCTGTTTTTT
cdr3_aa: CAIAVTSNTGELFF

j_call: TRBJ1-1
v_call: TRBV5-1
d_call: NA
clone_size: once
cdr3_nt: TGCGCCAGCAGCTTGGCTGGCCTCACTGAAGCTTTCTTT
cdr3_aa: CASSLAGLTEAFF

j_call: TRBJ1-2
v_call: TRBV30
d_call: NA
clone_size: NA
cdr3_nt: TGTGCCTGGAGCCTACGGGTGTTCGGCTACACCTTC
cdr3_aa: CAWSLRVFGYTF

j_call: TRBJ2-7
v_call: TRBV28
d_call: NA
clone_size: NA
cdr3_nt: TGTGCCAGCAGTTCCTACTACTACGAGCAGTACTTC
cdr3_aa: CASSSYYYEQYF

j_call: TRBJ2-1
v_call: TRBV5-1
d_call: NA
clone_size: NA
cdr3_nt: TGCGCCAGCAGCTTGGGAGGGTGGGCCGTCTCCTACAATGAGCAGTTCTTC
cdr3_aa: CASSLGGWAVSYNEQFF

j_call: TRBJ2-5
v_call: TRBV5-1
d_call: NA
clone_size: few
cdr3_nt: TGCGCCAGCAGCTTCGGGGGGCCGGGGGAGACCCAGTACTTC
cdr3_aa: CASSFGGPGETQYF

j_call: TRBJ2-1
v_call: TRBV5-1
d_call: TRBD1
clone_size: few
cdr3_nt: TGCGCCAGCAGCTCTCGACAGGGGAGCTCCTACAATGAGCAGTTCTTC
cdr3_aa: CASSSRQGSSYNEQFF

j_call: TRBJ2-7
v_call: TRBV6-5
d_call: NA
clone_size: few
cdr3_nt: TGTGCCAGCAGCCCCCGCCGGACACAGGACTACGAGCAGTACTTC
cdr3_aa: CASSPRRTQDYEQYF

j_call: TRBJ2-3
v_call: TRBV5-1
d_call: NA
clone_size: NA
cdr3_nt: TGCGCCAGCAGCTTGCGGGACCCCACAGATACGCAGTATTTT
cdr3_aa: CASSLRDPTDTQYF

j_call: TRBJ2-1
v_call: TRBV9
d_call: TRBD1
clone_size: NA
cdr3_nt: TGTGCCAGCAGCGCCTCCGGGACAGGGATCAATGAGCAGTTCTTC
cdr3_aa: CASSASGTGINEQFF

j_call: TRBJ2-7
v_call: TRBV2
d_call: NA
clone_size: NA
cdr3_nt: TGTGCCAGCAGGACACCGGGACAAAATTACGAGCAGTACTTC
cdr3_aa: CASRTPGQNYEQYF

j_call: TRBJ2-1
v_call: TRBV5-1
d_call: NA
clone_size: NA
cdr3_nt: TGCGCCAGCAGCTTCTCCCTTAGAATCCCCTACAATGAGCAGTTCTTC
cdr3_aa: CASSFSLRIPYNEQFF

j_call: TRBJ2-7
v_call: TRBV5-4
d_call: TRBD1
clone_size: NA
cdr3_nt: TGTGCCAGCAGCTTAAGACAGGGGACGGCCTACGAGCAGTACTTC
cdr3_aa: CASSLRQGTAYEQYF

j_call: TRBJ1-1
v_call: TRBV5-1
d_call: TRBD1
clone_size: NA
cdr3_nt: TGCGCCAGCAGCTTAGGGACAGGAGGAAACACTGAAGCTTTCTTT
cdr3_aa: CASSLGTGGNTEAFF

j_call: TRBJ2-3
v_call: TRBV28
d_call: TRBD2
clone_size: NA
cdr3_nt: TGTGCCAGCAGTTTCCCTCTAGCGGGTAGTACAGATACGCAGTATTTT
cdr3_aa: CASSFPLAGSTDTQYF

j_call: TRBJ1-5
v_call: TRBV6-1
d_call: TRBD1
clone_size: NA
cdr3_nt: TGTGCCAGCAGTGGTTCCGGACAGGGGGCTCTTCAGCCCCAGCATTTT
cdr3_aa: CASSGSGQGALQPQHF

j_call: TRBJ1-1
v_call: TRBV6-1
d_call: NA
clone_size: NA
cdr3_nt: TGTGCCAGCAGCAATTTACAGAACACTGAAGCTTTCTTT
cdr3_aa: CASSNLQNTEAFF

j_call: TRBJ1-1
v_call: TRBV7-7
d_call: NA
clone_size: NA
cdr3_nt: TGTGCCAGCAGCTTAGATCGAAACACTGAAGCTTTCTTT
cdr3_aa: CASSLDRNTEAFF

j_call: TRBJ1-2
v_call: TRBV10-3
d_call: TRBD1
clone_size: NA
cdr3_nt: TGTGCCATCAGTGATTGGGACAGGGTATCGCAGACCTTC
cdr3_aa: CAISDWDRVSQTF

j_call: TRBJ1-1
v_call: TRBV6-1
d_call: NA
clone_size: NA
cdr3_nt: TGTGCCTCTTTCCAGGGGACTGAAGCTTTCTTT
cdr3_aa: CASFQGTEAFF

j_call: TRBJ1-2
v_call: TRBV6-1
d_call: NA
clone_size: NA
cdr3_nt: TGTGCCAGCAGTGAAACCCCGACAGCTTACGGGTATGGCTACACCTTC
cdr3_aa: CASSETPTAYGYGYTF

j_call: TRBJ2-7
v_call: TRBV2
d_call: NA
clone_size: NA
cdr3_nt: TGTGCCAGCTCACGGGCCAGCCACGAGCAGTACTTC
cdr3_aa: CASSRASHEQYF

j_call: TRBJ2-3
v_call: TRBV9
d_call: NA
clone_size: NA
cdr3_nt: TGTGCCAGCAGTGGAGATACGCAGTATTTT
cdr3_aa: CASSGDTQYF

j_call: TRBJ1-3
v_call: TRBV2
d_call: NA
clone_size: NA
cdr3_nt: TGTGCCAGCAGTGAATCGGGCTCGGGCTCTGGAAACACCATATATTTT
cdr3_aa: CASSESGSGSGNTIYF

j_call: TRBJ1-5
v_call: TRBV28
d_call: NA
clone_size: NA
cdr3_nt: TGTGCCAGCAGTTTTGGTGACATTATAAGCAATCAGCCCCAGCATTTT
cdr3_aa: CASSFGDIISNQPQHF

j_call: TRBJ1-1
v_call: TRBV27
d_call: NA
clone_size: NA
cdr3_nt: TGTGCCAGCAGTCTGGGGGGGAGAACTGAAGCTTTCTTT
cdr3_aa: CASSLGGRTEAFF

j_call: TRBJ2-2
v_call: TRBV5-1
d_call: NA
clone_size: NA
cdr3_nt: TGCGCCAGCAGCCCACTGACAGGGAACACCGGGGAGCTGTTTTTT
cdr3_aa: CASSPLTGNTGELFF

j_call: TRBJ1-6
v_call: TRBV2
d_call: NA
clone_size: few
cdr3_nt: TGTGCCAGCAGTGAATCGGGACTAAATAATTCACCCCTCCACTTT
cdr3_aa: CASSESGLNNSPLHF

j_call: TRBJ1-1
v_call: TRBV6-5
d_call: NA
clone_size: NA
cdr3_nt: TGTGCCAGCAGTTACACTACGAACACTGAAGCTTTCTTT
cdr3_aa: CASSYTTNTEAFF

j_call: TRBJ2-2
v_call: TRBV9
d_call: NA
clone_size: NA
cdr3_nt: TGTGCCAGCAGCGACACGAACACCGGGGAGCTGTTTTTT
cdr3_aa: CASSDTNTGELFF

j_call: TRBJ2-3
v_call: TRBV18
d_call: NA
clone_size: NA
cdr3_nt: TGTGCCAGCTCATCGTGGGGGGATACGCAGTATTTT
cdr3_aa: CASSSWGDTQYF

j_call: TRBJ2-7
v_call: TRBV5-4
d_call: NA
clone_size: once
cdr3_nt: TGTGCCAGCAGCTCTGCGCGGGACCCCTACGAGCAGTACTTC
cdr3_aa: CASSSARDPYEQYF